This TCR beta chain was profiled in a study of blood T cell repertoires in COVID-19. About the research overall: PBMCs, B-cell-depleted T cells, or T cells provided the cDNA or gDNA that made up the material.

In the original analysis: Estimation of nucleated cell counts relied on the amplification of reference gene primers. TCRdb's table, derived via immunoSEQ multiplex PCR, lists solely in-frame clones and lacks some. V and J calls and clone size follow that table, whereas D and trimming were derived from the DNA. The table records about 200,000 clones, about 83% of them present only once. Trimming at V came to 6 bases and at J to 6 bases, leaving 10 bases not matched to a gene. This CDR3 region has 15 residues. CDR1 is MNHNY and CDR2 is SVGAGI in the germline V gene (reference sequence). The source material was peripheral blood. The receptor was derived from a woman in her 70s with active or convalescent COVID-19. The rearrangement links TRBV6-6 to TRBJ2-1, with 8 bases that match TRBD2. The CDR3 region is CASSQRGLDGNEQFF. In DNA, the CDR3 is TGTGCCAGCAGCCAACGGGGACTAGACGGCAATGAGCAGTTCTTC.